This T cell receptor (beta chain) was captured in a study of cytomegalovirus exposure and HLA in healthy donors. Study-level findings and limits: The listing of 150 to 200 TCR beta chains classed them as cytomegalovirus-associated.

Details on this clone: The antigen is undetermined.

This PCR relied on a set of 60 Vbeta primers and 13 Jbeta primers. Sequenced by immunoSEQ multiplex PCR; TCRdb stores in-frame clones only, minus some. The sample has 100,000 to 150,000 clones, and its top ten clones hold more than 1.5%. This CDR3 is built from 14 residues. Per the germline V gene, CDR1 is LNHDA and CDR2 is SQIVND (reference sequence). J lost 6 bases, V lost 9 bases, and 6 bases had no gene match. The sequence was obtained from a man aged 18 to 35 in good health and CMV-seronegative. This chain connects TRBV19 to TRBJ1-6; 9 nucleotides line up with TRBD1. The sample consisted of PBMCs. CDR3 bases: TGTGCCAGCTGCCTGGGACAGGGTAATTCACCCCTCCACTTT. Its protein product is CASCLGQGNSPLHF.